Below, 4 T cell receptor beta chains from the same sample are listed, as sequenced in a study of technical replicates of blood from a few donors. TCRdb's copy holds only in-frame clones and misses some; the assay was immunoSEQ multiplex PCR. The sample contains 10,000 to 13,000 clones, roughly 94% of which appear only once. Sequenced sample: PBMCs. The source of these receptors is a human donor in good health.

This clone was picked up a small number of times. The genes are TRBV6-1 and TRBJ1-5; D might be TRBD1 (5 bases). The CDR3 covers 16 residues. Germline V gene data show CDR1 as MNHNS and CDR2 as SASEGT. The germline V and J ends were trimmed by 0 bases and 7 bases, with 16 bases remaining between them. The CDR3 coding sequence is TGTGCCAGCAGTGAAGCGCTGACCAATCAGGGACAGCCCCAGCATTTT. This sequence encodes CASSEALTNQGQPQHF.

This chain connects TRBV10-2 to TRBJ2-4, with D possibly being TRBD2 (6 bases). The CDR3 is 16 amino acids. CDR1 and CDR2 (germline): WSHSY, SAAADI. With 3 bases removed from V and 0 bases from J, the gap between germline ends came to 12 bases. CDR3 region: CASSDPGSLAKNIQYF. CDR3 in DNA: TGCGCCAGCAGTGATCCCGGGAGTTTAGCCAAAAACATTCAGTACTTC.

This sequence joins TRBV11-1 and TRBJ2-7, with TRBD1 matching 8 bases. The V and J ends lost 5 bases and 2 bases, in that order; junction bases with no gene match: 5. CDR1 is SGHAT and CDR2 is FQDESV in the germline V gene (reference sequence). The CDR3 sequence is 14 residues long. The CDR3 region has the DNA TGTGCCAGCAGCCGGGGGACAGGCCCCTACGAGCAGTACTTC. Encoded protein: CASSRGTGPYEQYF.

The gene calls are TRBV6-1 and TRBJ2-2, with 9 bases aligning to TRBD2. The germline V gene has CDR1 MNHNS and CDR2 SASEGT. Germline trimming cut 3 bases from V and 8 bases from J; bases unmatched to any gene: 4. CDR3 size: 14 residues. CDR3 loop: CASSDGGGVGELFF. Here the CDR3 DNA reads TGTGCCAGCAGTGATGGCGGGGGGGTGGGGGAGCTGTTTTTT.